The following is a T cell receptor (beta chain) sequence with its context. No antigen is known for it. The CDR3 has 17 amino acids. The trim removed 0 bases at V and 4 bases at J, leaving 4 bases unmatched. Germline V lookup: CDR1 MDHEN, CDR2 SYDVKM. The data are from a study of cytotoxic CD8 clonotypes in ibrutinib-treated CLL. Study overall: Among the patients, about a dozen presented as relapsed/refractory and around 15 as treatment-naive; fewer than 18 showed unmutated IGHV. Partial responses totalled roughly 24 and complete responses 2; after median 68 months, about 14 remained remitted and around twelve progressed.

Study-level findings and limits: Clonality grew at ibrutinib response; at progression, it decreased back toward baseline.

TCRdb's table, derived via immunoSEQ multiplex PCR, lists solely in-frame clones and lacks some. This table holds about 4,000 clones, 65% to 90% found once. Sequencing used PBMCs, obtained before ibrutinib treatment. This TCR came from a human donor with chronic lymphocytic leukemia. This chain joins TRBV28 and TRBJ2-1; TRBD2 aligns across 12 bases. The CDR3 nucleotides are TGTGCCAGCAGTTTATGGAGAGGGACTAGCGGGTACAATGAGCAGTTCTTC. As protein: CASSLWRGTSGYNEQFF.